The 22 T cell receptor beta chains given below trace back to one sample, sequenced in a study of metastatic and nonmetastatic thyroid tumors. With MiXCR, TCRdb called clones anew from the PCR reads. The data show roughly 58,000 clones, approximately 4% seen once. Thyroid surgery took place with no prior treatment in any patient. Source material: blood. These receptors all stem from a female donor with papillary thyroid cancer or a benign thyroid nodule (not recorded which). Some clones in this sample may be carry-over from other donors' samples.

Points on this clone: One end of the junction does not line up with germline, which may come from a read error. CDR3 protein: CASSIGLAGDIDDQYF. The CDR3 DNA sequence: TGTGCCAGCAGCATTGGACTAGCGGGAGATATCGACGATCAGTACTTC. J is TRBJ2-7 and V is TRBV7-6, with 13 positions matching TRBD2. The germline V gene has CDR1 SGHVS and CDR2 FNYEAQ. The CDR3 has 16 residues.

This clone showed up many times. This chain uses TRBV28 with TRBJ1-2; tentative D call: TRBD1 (5 bases). Germline assignment: CDR1 MDHEN and CDR2 SYDVKM. There are 13 residues in the CDR3. Between the trimmed V and J ends, which lost 3 bases and 8 bases, there was a span of 13 bases. This CDR3 is CASSFKGLWGYTF. The DNA for the CDR3 is TGTGCCAGCAGTTTTAAGGGGCTGTGGGGCTACACCTTC.

A note on this clone: A much larger clonotype is one base distant, so this may be a read error. The rearrangement links TRBV5-5 to TRBJ2-7; D may correspond to TRBD1 or TRBD2 (5 bases each). The CDR3 runs 15 residues. Germline V gene sequence: CDR1 SGHKS, CDR2 YYEKEE (reference sequence). V lost 6 bases and J 7 bases, leaving 23 bases between the germline ends. The CDR3, as DNA: TGTGCCAGCATCGCCCTAGCTCGGGACGGTAGGGAGCAGTACTTC. Translating gives CASIALARDGREQYF.

As for this clone: Relative to the germline gene, one junction end is altered; a read error may explain this. The V call is TRBV5-5, the J call TRBJ1-1; no firm D call. CDR3 size: 15 residues. Germline V gene data show CDR1 as SGHKS and CDR2 as YYEKEE (reference sequence). The CDR3 DNA is TGTGCCAGCAGGCCTATGACATCTGGGAACACAGAAGCTTTATTT. It encodes CASRPMTSGNTEALF.

This clone occurred many times. DNA of the CDR3: TGTGCCAGCAGTCCAGGGGACCCGGGGAACACCATATATTTT. Translating gives CASSPGDPGNTIYF. The chain recombines TRBV12-3 or TRBV12-4 with TRBJ1-3, with D possibly being TRBD1 (6 bases). CDR3 length: 14 residues. The V gene lost 5 bases and the J gene lost 7 bases, with 15 bases spanning the gap.

This clone was observed many times. This chain joins TRBV20-1 and TRBJ2-7; TRBD2 aligns across 8 bases. CDR1 is DFQATT and CDR2 is SNEGSKA in the germline V gene (reference sequence). The CDR3 totals 15 residues. V shed 5 bases, J shed 7 bases, and the junction held 16 bases outside the gene matches. For the CDR3, the DNA is TGCAGTGCTCGCCGAGGGGCGGGACTAGTAGAGGAGCAGTACTTC. Amino acids: CSARRGAGLVEEQYF.

The chain combines TRBV6-1 with TRBJ2-2, with no clear D. Trimming left V 6 bases short and J 5 bases short, with 7 bases between. This CDR3 region has 12 residues. Germline V gene sequence: CDR1 MNHNS, CDR2 SASEGT. In DNA form, the CDR3 reads TGTGCCAGCAGCCGCCGGACCGGGGAGCTGTTTTTT. This sequence encodes CASSRRTGELFF.

A note on this clone: Here the CDR3 omits its conserved ending phenylalanine or tryptophan, so a read error is the likely source. The rearrangement uses TRBV28 and TRBJ2-7; tentative D call: TRBD1 (6 bases). The CDR3 extends over 14 amino acids. Germline-derived CDR1 and CDR2 are MDHEN and SYDVKM. In nucleotides, the CDR3 is TGTGCCAGCAGCTCAGGGGCCGGCTCCCACGAGCAGTACTCC. Its translation is CASSSGAGSHEQYS.

There are many counts of this clone. The V gene is TRBV4-1, the J gene TRBJ2-6; unclear D gene. V was pared by 1 base and J by 0 bases, with 10 bases between. The CDR3 length is 17 residues. Germline loops: CDR1 MGHRA, CDR2 YSYEKL. The DNA of the CDR3 is TGCGCCAGCAGCCAAGTCCCCCTCGTCTCTGGGGCCAACGTCCTGACTTTC. Amino acids: CASSQVPLVSGANVLTF.

The CDR3 here is CSARDPGLSGTEQYF. The CDR3 nucleotides are TGCAGTGCTAGAGATCCGGGACTATCGGGTACAGAGCAGTACTTC. The rearrangement joins TRBV20-1 to TRBJ2-7; TRBD2 agrees at 7 bases. The J segment lost 7 bases and the V segment lost 0 bases, leaving 12 bases of the junction unmatched. This CDR3 is built from 15 residues. Germline CDR1 reads DFQATT; CDR2 reads SNEGSKA (reference sequence).

This clone has a count of ten or more. The chain carries TRBV12-3 or TRBV12-4 and TRBJ1-5, with D possibly TRBD1 on 5 matching bases. The CDR3 contains 13 residues. Trimming took 5 bases from V and 4 from J, leaving 9 bases between them. The CDR3 protein is CASSVGHNQPQHF. Written as DNA, the CDR3 is TGTGCCAGCAGTGTTGGACATAATCAGCCCCAGCATTTT.

This clone was observed at least ten times. The chain carries TRBV9 and TRBJ1-4; D unclear. CDR3 length equals 14 residues. The germline V gene has CDR1 SGDLS and CDR2 YYNGEE. Trimming removed 1 base from V and 4 bases from J, with 8 bases in between. The CDR3, as DNA: TGTGCCAGCAGCGTAAGGTCAGATAATGAAAAACTGTTTTTT. This gives the protein CASSVRSDNEKLFF.

This clone came up many times. The gene calls are TRBV7-6 and TRBJ2-5; either TRBD1 or TRBD2 may fit D (5 bases each). The V end lost 5 bases, the J end lost 1 base, and 8 bases lay between the germline ends. CDR3 length: 13 amino acids. CDR1 and CDR2 from the germline V gene are SGHVS and FNYEAQ. CDR3 in amino acids: CASSTGLQETQYF. Written as DNA, the CDR3 is TGTGCCAGCAGCACAGGACTCCAAGAGACCCAGTACTTC.

This clone was observed at least ten times. V usage is TRBV7-6 and J usage is TRBJ2-2, with D possibly being TRBD2 (6 bases). Germline V gives CDR1 SGHVS, CDR2 FNYEAQ. Trimming stripped 3 bases from V and 7 bases from J, with 18 bases between. The CDR3 runs 16 residues. For the CDR3, the DNA is TGTGCCAGCAGCTTCGCCGGGACTGCCGTGGTCGGGGAGCTGTTTTTT. Protein: CASSFAGTAVVGELFF.

This clone occurred many times. The genes are TRBV9 and TRBJ2-1; D uncertain. V shed 0 bases and J shed 10 bases, with 5 bases lying between them. The CDR3 consists of 11 residues. Germline-derived CDR1 and CDR2 are SGDLS and YYNGEE. This CDR3 is CASSVGSEQFF. CDR3 nucleotides: TGTGCCAGCAGCGTAGGGTCAGAGCAGTTCTTC.

In the case of this clone: Because the CDR3's place on the DNA is in doubt, the DNA is left out and the CDR3 is given as listed by TCRdb. This rearrangement joins TRBV27 to TRBJ2-2; TRBD1 reflects the table's D call only, with no check against the DNA. Both ends counted, the CDR3 spans 15 residues. The germline gives CDR1 MNHEY, CDR2 SMNVEV (reference sequence). The CDR3 here is CASIIPGGTPGSCFF.

This clone was seen repeatedly, ten times or more. CDR3 protein: CASSLVMDSGGYTF. The CDR3 DNA reads as TGTGCCAGCAGCTTAGTAATGGATTCCGGTGGCTACACCTTC. The J gene is TRBJ1-2, the V gene TRBV7-9; D gene uncertain. The germline V and J ends were trimmed by 1 base and 7 bases, with 13 bases remaining between them. This CDR3 contains 14 residues. Germline V gene lookup returns CDR1 SEHNR and CDR2 FQNEAQ (reference sequence). The full variable domain, its missing parts supplied by reference TRBV7-9 and TRBJ1-2, is DTGVSQNPRHKITKRGQNVTFRCDPISEHNRLYWYRQTLGQGPEFLTYFQNEAQLEKSRLLSDRFSAERPKGSFSTLEIQRTEQGDSAMYLCASSLVMDSGGYTFGSGTRLTVV.

This clone was detected ten times or more. The V call is TRBV7-3, the J call TRBJ2-3; D call uncertain. V was clipped by 2 bases and J by 6 bases, with 12 bases between them. Germline loops: CDR1 SGHTA, CDR2 FQGTGA. This CDR3 region has 14 residues. The CDR3 region is CASSLGFVGDTQYF. For the CDR3, the DNA is TGTGCCAGCAGCTTAGGTTTTGTGGGGGATACGCAGTATTTT.

This clone was seen repeatedly, ten times or more. CDR3 amino acids: CASTPQLAGVGEQFF. Here the CDR3 DNA reads TGTGCCAGCACGCCCCAGCTAGCGGGAGTTGGGGAGCAGTTCTTC. The J gene is TRBJ2-1, the V gene TRBV2; TRBD2 matches at 10 bases. Germline CDR1 and CDR2: SNHLY and FYNNEI. This CDR3 region has 15 residues. Trimming removed 7 bases from V and 10 bases from J; junction bases left unmatched: 13.

This clone was seen many times. The chain recombines TRBV4-1 with TRBJ2-1, with no clear D. Trimming left V 4 bases short and J 9 bases short, with 13 bases between. From germline, CDR1 is MGHRA and CDR2 YSYEKL. The CDR3 has 13 amino acids. DNA for the CDR3: TGCGCCAGCAGCCCCTCTCTAGTCTTTGAGCAGTTCTTC. Translated, it gives CASSPSLVFEQFF.

The sample holds a few counts of this clone. This chain joins TRBV6-1 and TRBJ2-5, with TRBD1 identical over 8 bases. Germline lookup yields CDR1 MNHNS and CDR2 SASEGT. CDR3 length: 13 residues. Unmatched junction bases numbered 5, after V lost 6 bases and J lost 5 bases. The CDR3 DNA sequence: TGTGCCAGCAGCCGCCGGGACAGGGAGACCCAGTACTTC. It codes for CASSRRDRETQYF.

This clone was counted ten times or more. The chain is built from TRBV5-1 and TRBJ2-3; 11 bases align to TRBD1. Germline V lookup: CDR1 SGHRS, CDR2 YFSETQ. The CDR3 contains 16 residues. Trimming took 0 bases from V and 1 from J; bases not matched to a gene: 1. The CDR3 DNA follows: TGCGCCAGCAGCTTGGGGGACAGGGGGGGCACAGATACGCAGTATTTT. Amino acids: CASSLGDRGGTDTQYF.